This T cell receptor beta chain was captured in a study of human versus mouse CDR3 diversity and MHC coevolution. CDR3 size: 15 residues. In germline, CDR1 is SGHTA, CDR2 FQGNSA. The trim removed 2 bases at V and 4 bases at J, leaving 5 bases unmatched. Clones were read by immunoSEQ multiplex PCR, and TCRdb kept only the in-frame ones, dropping some. The sample lists about 81,000 clones, 93% occurring once. This clone was counted once. The chain links TRBV7-2 to TRBJ1-5; 7 bases map to TRBD1. The sample taken for sequencing was naive CD4+ T cells from blood. The subset is: CD45RO-negative CD62L-positive naive CD4 T cells. The receptor was isolated from a person aged 25 to 69 in good health. CDR3 in DNA: TGTGCCAGCAGCTTAACAGGGGCGTCGAATCAGCCCCAGCATTTT. This gives the protein CASSLTGASNQPQHF.